This TCR beta chain was identified in a study of ipilimumab plus nivolumab after autologous stem cell transplantation. Through week 26, nivolumab 3 mg/kg IV was given weeks 1, 4, 7, 10, then biweekly. The assay was immunoSEQ multiplex PCR, and TCRdb's table has in-frame clones only and misses some. The sample includes about 84,000 clones, 83% seen only once; the top ten take roughly 2%. Regarding this clone: Its target is not known.

Study findings and constraints: Authors suggest TCR repertoire, Treg phenotype and gut microbiota support further study.

CDR1 and CDR2 (germline): LNHDA, SQIVND (reference sequence). This CDR3 comprises 14 residues. V shed 5 bases and J 6 bases; nucleotides not matched to a gene: 5. The chain couples TRBV19 to TRBJ1-5; 9 bases are a match to TRBD1. The source material was PBMCs, sampled in a trial of ipilimumab plus nivolumab as post-transplant consolidation. This sequence originates from a male donor with diffuse large B-cell lymphoma. The DNA for the CDR3 is TGTGCCAGTAGTCGGACAGGGGAGGCTCAGCCCCAGCATTTT. Protein product: CASSRTGEAQPQHF.